This passage covers 2 T cell receptor beta chains from one sample sequenced in a study of T cell responses to AZD1222 COVID-19 vaccine. Repertoires were generated with immunoSEQ multiplex PCR, while TCRdb's copy carries only in-frame clones and drops some. This table has more than 95,000 clones, approximately 89% appearing once. The sample was peripheral blood, taken on day 0 of AZD1222 vaccination. The source is an adult in good health.

The chain combines TRBV13 with TRBJ2-2; 11 positions match TRBD1. CDR3 length: 15 residues. V lost 5 bases to trimming and J lost 7 bases; unmatched junction nucleotides: 6. The germline gives CDR1 PRHDT, CDR2 FYEKMQ (reference sequence). CDR3 amino acids: CASSRTGTGGGELFF. For the CDR3, the DNA is TGTGCCAGCAGCCGTACCGGGACAGGGGGCGGGGAGCTGTTTTTT.

The genes are TRBV5-1 and TRBJ1-6; no clear D gene. The germline V gene has CDR1 SGHRS and CDR2 YFSETQ. V was cut by 7 bases and J by 5 bases, with 13 bases left in between. The CDR3 is made up of 14 amino acids. This CDR3 reads CASFSGGHNSPLHF. In DNA, the CDR3 is TGCGCCAGCTTTTCAGGAGGACATAATTCACCCCTCCACTTT.